The clone carrying this T cell receptor (beta chain) showed up just a few times. Recovery meant two consecutive negative NP/OP PCR tests, professional clearance, or resolved symptoms. This entry is derived from a study of blood T cell repertoires in COVID-19. Turning to the study itself: COVID-19 samples, acute and convalescent, were from the United States, Italy and Spain. PBMCs, B-cell-depleted T cells, or T cells provided the cDNA or gDNA that made up the material.

Germline V gives CDR1 LGHNT, CDR2 FRNRAP. V was trimmed by 1 base and J by 0 bases, leaving 7 bases between them. The CDR3 covers 16 residues. Authors' analysis steps: Nucleated cell counts were estimated from reference gene primer amplification. Profiled with immunoSEQ multiplex PCR; TCRdb holds only in-frame clones, not every one. The V and J calls and the clone size are those of that table, but D and trimming were determined from the DNA. This sample carries around 380,000 clones, around 87% of them seen once, and the ten largest clones take approximately 1.2%. The J gene is TRBJ1-6, the V gene TRBV12-5; D is uncertain. This TCR derives from a man between 25 and 39 years old who had recovered from COVID-19. The sequenced sample was PBMCs or T cells enriched from blood (not recorded which). This CDR3 reads CASGLGGSSYNSPLHF. The CDR3 DNA is TGTGCTAGTGGTTTGGGAGGGAGCTCCTATAATTCACCCCTCCACTTT.